This T cell receptor (beta chain) was sequenced in a study of shared clonotypes between healthy human individuals. Selected positively for CCR7 and CD45RO-negative, naive CD8 cells excluded terminally differentiated effector memory CD45RA+ cells. Clones were read by immunoSEQ multiplex PCR, and TCRdb kept only the in-frame ones, dropping some. This sample has 1.5 million to 2.5 million clones, with approximately 94% found just once. Sample: naive CD8+ T cells sorted from blood. The source of this sequence is a man aged 18-30 years in good health.

This chain's CDR3 is CASRTHEGQGVGLGSYEQYF. DNA of the CDR3: TGTGCCAGCAGGACCCACGAAGGGCAGGGAGTCGGGTTAGGCTCCTACGAGCAGTACTTC. The chain employs TRBV2 and TRBJ2-7; D is possibly TRBD1 or TRBD2 (5 bases each). Germline V lookup: CDR1 SNHLY, CDR2 FYNNEI. The CDR3 spans 20 residues. V lost 6 bases and J lost 0, with 30 bases in between.